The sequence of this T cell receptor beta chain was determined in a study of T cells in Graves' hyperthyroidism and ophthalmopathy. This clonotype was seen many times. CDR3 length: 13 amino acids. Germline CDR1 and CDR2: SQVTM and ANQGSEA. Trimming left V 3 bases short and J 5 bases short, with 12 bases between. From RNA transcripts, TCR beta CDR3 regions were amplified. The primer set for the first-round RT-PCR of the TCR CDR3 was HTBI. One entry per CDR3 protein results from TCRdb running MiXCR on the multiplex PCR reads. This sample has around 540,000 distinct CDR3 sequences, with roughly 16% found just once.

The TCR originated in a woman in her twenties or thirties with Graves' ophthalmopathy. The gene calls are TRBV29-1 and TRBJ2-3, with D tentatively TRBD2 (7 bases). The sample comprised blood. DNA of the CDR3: TGCAGCGTTGAGGGGGGGCCAGGAGATACGCAGTATTTT. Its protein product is CSVEGGPGDTQYF.